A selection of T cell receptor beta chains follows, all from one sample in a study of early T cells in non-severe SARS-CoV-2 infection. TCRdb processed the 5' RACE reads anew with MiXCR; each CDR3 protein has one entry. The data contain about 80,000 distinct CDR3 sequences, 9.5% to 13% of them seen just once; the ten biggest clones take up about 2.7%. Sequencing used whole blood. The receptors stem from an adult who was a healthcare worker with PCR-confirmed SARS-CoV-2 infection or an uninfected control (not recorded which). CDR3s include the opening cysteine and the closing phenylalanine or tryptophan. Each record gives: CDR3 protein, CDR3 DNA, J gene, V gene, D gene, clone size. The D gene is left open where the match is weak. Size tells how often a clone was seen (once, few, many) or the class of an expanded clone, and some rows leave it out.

CANDRDRLNEQFF | TGTGCCAACGACCGGGACCGTCTCAATGAGCAGTTCTTC | TRBJ2-1 | TRBV30 | . | .
CASTPRGTETYEQYF | TGTGCCAGCACCCCTCGAGGGACAGAAACCTACGAGCAGTACTTC | TRBJ2-7 | TRBV27 | TRBD1 | many
CSVARSIAGTGVAYEQYF | TGCAGCGTTGCACGATCAATTGCCGGGACAGGGGTGGCATACGAGCAGTACTTC | TRBJ2-7 | TRBV29-1 | TRBD1 | .
CAISEAGTGGRLGYTF | TGTGCCATCAGTGAGGCTGGGACAGGGGGCCGCCTTGGCTACACCTTC | TRBJ1-2 | TRBV10-3 | TRBD1 | .
CASSQDNGYFPDTQYF | TGCGCCAGCAGCCAAGATAATGGGTATTTTCCAGATACGCAGTATTTT | TRBJ2-3 | TRBV4-1 | . | many
CAISMTGKSNQPQHF | TGTGCCATCAGTATGACAGGGAAGAGCAATCAGCCCCAGCATTTT | TRBJ1-5 | TRBV10-3 | TRBD1 | many
CASSLVGTSSSTDTQYF | TGTGCCAGCAGCTTGGTCGGGACTTCTTCTAGCACAGATACGCAGTATTTT | TRBJ2-3 | TRBV7-8 | . | many
CASSLEDGGRNTGELFF | TGTGCCAGCAGCTTAGAAGATGGCGGGCGGAACACCGGGGAGCTGTTTTTT | TRBJ2-2 | TRBV7-9 | . | many
CASSKQGWSYEQYF | TGTGCCAGCAGTAAACAGGGGTGGTCCTACGAGCAGTACTTC | TRBJ2-7 | TRBV6-5 | TRBD1 | .
CASSPGRQWQETQYF | TGTGCCAGCAGCCCGGGACGCCAATGGCAAGAGACCCAGTACTTC | TRBJ2-5 | TRBV11-2 | . | many
CASSPPLTGVGNNEQFF | TGCGCCAGCAGCCCCCCCTTGACCGGGGTGGGGAACAATGAGCAGTTCTTC | TRBJ2-1 | TRBV5-1 | . | few
CASSYGGGAPYNEQFF | TGTGCCAGCTCTTATGGCGGGGGGGCCCCCTACAATGAGCAGTTCTTC | TRBJ2-1 | TRBV18 | TRBD2 | many
CASSSETGRVAEAFF | TGTGCCAGCAGCTCCGAGACAGGGAGGGTCGCTGAAGCTTTCTTT | TRBJ1-1 | TRBV7-3 | TRBD1 | few
CASRTPTYEQYF | TGTGCCAGCAGGACACCTACCTACGAGCAGTACTTC | TRBJ2-7 | TRBV28 | . | many
CASSPSDRERYEQYF | TGTGCCAGCAGCCCGTCGGACAGGGAAAGATACGAGCAGTACTTC | TRBJ2-7 | TRBV7-3 | TRBD1 | few
CSVDYGAGVRSYNEQFF | TGCAGCGTTGACTACGGGGCAGGGGTACGGTCCTACAATGAGCAGTTCTTC | TRBJ2-1 | TRBV29-1 | . | many
CASSPPLTGVYEQYF | TGTGCCAGCTCACCGCCGTTGACAGGGGTTTACGAGCAGTACTTC | TRBJ2-7 | TRBV18 | TRBD1 | .
CSASAPQVAKNIQYF | TGCAGTGCTAGTGCCCCCCAGGTAGCCAAAAACATTCAGTACTTC | TRBJ2-4 | TRBV20-1 | . | .
CASSPAAGREVYNEQFF | TGTGCCAGCTCACCGGCTGCGGGGCGGGAGGTTTACAATGAGCAGTTCTTC | TRBJ2-1 | TRBV18 | TRBD2 | many
CATSRDLRTGAVGEQYF | TGTGCCACCAGCAGAGACCTTAGGACAGGGGCAGTGGGGGAGCAGTACTTC | TRBJ2-7 | TRBV15 | TRBD1 | .
CSARTGLIPGQANTEAFF | TGCAGTGCCAGGACGGGCCTAATCCCTGGACAGGCGAACACTGAAGCTTTCTTT | TRBJ1-1 | TRBV20-1 | TRBD1 | .
CASSPSTGLQAFF | TGTGCCAGCTCACCGTCGACAGGGCTGCAAGCTTTCTTT | TRBJ1-1 | TRBV18 | TRBD1 | many
CASSLVDGSSYEQYF | TGTGCCAGCAGCTTAGTAGACGGGAGCTCCTACGAGCAGTACTTC | TRBJ2-7 | TRBV7-2 | . | few
CAISESTREQYF | TGTGCCATCAGTGAGTCCACGCGCGAGCAGTACTTC | TRBJ2-7 | TRBV10-3 | . | .
CASSHGPAEIYEQYF | TGTGCCAGCAGCCACGGACCTGCGGAGATCTACGAGCAGTACTTC | TRBJ2-7 | TRBV7-9 | . | many
CSATDSVLPQETQYF | TGCAGTGCTACGGACAGCGTCTTACCTCAAGAGACCCAGTACTTC | TRBJ2-5 | TRBV20-1 | . | few
CASSERTYEQYF | TGCGCCAGCAGTGAGAGGACCTACGAGCAGTACTTC | TRBJ2-7 | TRBV10-2 | . | .
CASSHLPYEQYF | TGTGCCAGCTCACACCTACCCTACGAGCAGTACTTC | TRBJ2-7 | TRBV18 | . | .
CASSLGLDYTGELFF | TGTGCCAGCAGTTTGGGACTAGATTACACCGGGGAGCTGTTTTTT | TRBJ2-2 | TRBV28 | TRBD2 | many
CASSSGTLNYGYTF | TGTGCCAGCAGCTCCGGGACGCTTAACTATGGCTACACCTTC | TRBJ1-2 | TRBV7-9 | . | many
CATLRTLTDTQYF | TGTGCCACCCTAAGGACGCTCACAGATACGCAGTATTTT | TRBJ2-3 | TRBV10-3 | . | .
CASSWDRAFDEQFF | TGCGCCAGCAGCTGGGACAGGGCTTTCGATGAGCAGTTCTTC | TRBJ2-1 | TRBV5-1 | TRBD1 | .
CASRRTGGFEAFF | TGTGCCAGCAGAAGGACAGGGGGCTTCGAAGCTTTCTTT | TRBJ1-1 | TRBV12-3/TRBV12-4 | TRBD1 | many
CASTGQGKNIQYF | TGTGCCAGCACCGGACAGGGCAAAAACATTCAGTACTTC | TRBJ2-4 | TRBV11-3 | TRBD1 | many
CATSRARGTGELFF | TGTGCCACCAGCAGAGCCAGGGGCACCGGGGAGCTGTTTTTT | TRBJ2-2 | TRBV15 | . | many
CASSNRSRDRAYEQYF | TGTGCCAGCAGCAACCGAAGCCGGGACAGGGCCTACGAGCAGTACTTC | TRBJ2-7 | TRBV21-1 | . | few
CASSQGPPIEETQYF | TGTGCCAGCAGCCAAGGGCCGCCTATAGAGGAGACCCAGTACTTC | TRBJ2-5 | TRBV3-1 | . | many